The 21 T cell receptor beta chains listed next were all sequenced from one sample in a study of siplizumab effects on memory and regulatory T cells. The method was immunoSEQ multiplex PCR; TCRdb's version includes in-frame clones alone and lacks a portion of them. The sample yields under 110,000 clones, 80% to 95% seen once. What was sequenced was non-Treg CD4+ T cells sorted from blood. The receptors were sampled from a human donor in good health.

The rearrangement links TRBV7-2 to TRBJ2-1; D is uncertain. This CDR3 is 16 amino acids long. The germline V gene has CDR1 SGHTA and CDR2 FQGNSA. V lost 3 bases to trimming and J lost 1 base, with 13 bases between them. The CDR3, as DNA: TGTGCCAGCAGCTTGATTTCGGCCCGGTCCTACAATGAGCAGTTCTTC. It codes for CASSLISARSYNEQFF.

The chain recombines TRBV19 with TRBJ2-5, with 7 nucleotides matching TRBD2. V lost 5 bases and J lost 4; bases outside the gene matches: 4. Germline V gene sequence: CDR1 LNHDA, CDR2 SQIVND (reference sequence). This CDR3 has 13 amino acids. DNA for the CDR3: TGTGCCAGTAGTCAAACGGGAGGAGAGACCCAGTACTTC. Translating it yields CASSQTGGETQYF.

The rearrangement uses TRBV7-9 and TRBJ2-1; 8 positions match TRBD2. The CDR3 contains 16 residues. Trimming removed 1 base from V and 3 bases from J; junction bases left unmatched: 5. Germline V lookup: CDR1 SEHNR, CDR2 FQNEAQ (reference sequence). The CDR3 DNA follows: TGTGCCAGCAGCTTAGGTCTTAGCGGGAACTACAATGAGCAGTTCTTC. Translated, it gives CASSLGLSGNYNEQFF.

This sequence joins TRBV6-5 and TRBJ1-5; unclear D gene. V was trimmed by 10 bases and J by 7 bases, leaving 11 bases between them. Germline-derived CDR1 and CDR2 are MNHEY and SVGAGI. The CDR3 spans 11 residues. The CDR3, as DNA: TGTGCCACCCATGACCGGCAGCCCCAGCATTTT. Protein product: CATHDRQPQHF.

This clone was observed once. The V call is TRBV18, the J call TRBJ2-1; D gene uncertain. The CDR3 is made up of 14 amino acids. The germline CDR1 and CDR2 sequences are KGHSH and LQKENI. The ends were cut back, 0 bases at V and 9 bases at J, with 12 bases in the middle. The CDR3 sequence: CASSPPAAPREQFF. CDR3 bases: TGTGCCAGCTCACCACCGGCCGCTCCCCGTGAGCAGTTCTTC.

J is TRBJ2-2 and V is TRBV5-1; 10 bases are a match to TRBD2. This CDR3 has 16 amino acids. The V and J ends lost 3 bases and 5 bases, in that order; junction bases with no gene match: 7. In germline, CDR1 is SGHRS, CDR2 YFSETQ. CDR3 residues: CASSSSSGRRTGELFF. The DNA for the CDR3 is TGCGCCAGCAGCTCCTCTAGCGGGAGAAGGACCGGGGAGCTGTTTTTT.

The rearrangement links TRBV7-3 to TRBJ2-1; 8 bases line up with TRBD1. Germline lookup yields CDR1 SGHTA and CDR2 FQGTGA. The J segment lost 7 bases and the V segment lost 1 base, leaving 9 bases of the junction unmatched. The CDR3 runs 16 residues. In DNA, the CDR3 is TGTGCCAGCAGCTTAATATTAACAGGGGGGAAAAATGAGCAGTTCTTC. Its translation: CASSLILTGGKNEQFF.

V is TRBV18 and J is TRBJ2-1; 9 bases are shared with TRBD1. V lost 7 bases to trimming and J lost 6 bases; unmatched junction nucleotides: 7. Germline V gives CDR1 KGHSH, CDR2 LQKENI. This CDR3 contains 14 residues. The CDR3 DNA follows: TGTGCCAGCTTGGGACAGGGTGCGATCAATGAGCAGTTCTTC. The encoded protein is CASLGQGAINEQFF.

Here the CDR3 reads CASSLQGSLGETQYF. In DNA form, the CDR3 reads TGTGCCAGCAGCTTACAGGGAAGTCTCGGGGAGACCCAGTACTTC. This chain links TRBV7-2 with TRBJ2-5, with D possibly TRBD1 on 5 matching bases. The CDR3 extends over 15 amino acids. In germline, CDR1 is SGHTA, CDR2 FQGNSA. Trimming removed 2 bases from V and 5 bases from J, with 15 bases in between.

The V call is TRBV2, the J call TRBJ1-2; 8 nucleotides match TRBD1. The CDR3 consists of 13 residues. The ends lost 3 bases at V and 6 bases at J; junction bases unmatched: 3. Per germline, CDR1 SNHLY and CDR2 FYNNEI. CDR3: CASSDWTGHGYTF. The CDR3 DNA reads as TGTGCCAGCAGTGATTGGACAGGGCATGGCTACACCTTC.

V is TRBV5-1 and J is TRBJ1-3; 7 bases are a match to TRBD1. The CDR3 is made up of 17 amino acids. The V gene end was trimmed by 4 bases and the J gene end by 0 bases; junction bases not matched to a gene: 10. Germline V gene lookup returns CDR1 SGHRS and CDR2 YFSETQ. CDR3 sequence reads: CASSRSGTVDSGNTIYF. Here the CDR3 DNA reads TGCGCCAGCAGCCGCTCCGGGACAGTGGACTCTGGAAACACCATATATTTT.

CDR3 residues: CASRFGLAGGYEQYF. The CDR3 bases are TGCGCCAGCAGATTCGGACTAGCGGGAGGCTACGAGCAGTACTTC. This chain connects TRBV4-1 to TRBJ2-7; 14 nucleotides align to TRBD2. CDR1 MGHRA and CDR2 YSYEKL come from the germline V gene. Trimming removed 6 bases from V and 3 bases from J; junction bases left unmatched: 4. This CDR3 is 15 amino acids long.

The V gene is TRBV7-2, the J gene TRBJ1-3, with TRBD1 matching over 7 bases. The junction had 6 bases not matched to a gene; V was cut back by 3 bases and J by 1 base. The CDR3 length is 16 residues. The germline gives CDR1 SGHTA, CDR2 FQGNSA. The DNA of the CDR3 is TGTGCCAGCAGCTTCGACAGGGTTTTATCTGGAAACACCATATATTTT. This gives the protein CASSFDRVLSGNTIYF.

This chain connects TRBV18 to TRBJ1-4, with unresolved D. The length of the CDR3 is 13 residues. Trimming removed 0 bases from V and 7 bases from J, with 6 bases in between. The V gene's germline CDR1 is KGHSH and CDR2 LQKENI. CDR3 bases: TGTGCCAGCTCACCACCTTTATCTGAAAAACTGTTTTTT. This sequence encodes CASSPPLSEKLFF.

The V and J genes are TRBV19 and TRBJ1-2; a weak D match, TRBD1 (6 bases). CDR3 size: 17 residues. V lost 4 bases to trimming and J lost 4 bases, with 22 bases between them. Germline CDR1 and CDR2: LNHDA and SQIVND (reference sequence). The CDR3 DNA is TGTGCCAGTAGTACTCAGGGCGGGGGCCAGGCTGGCTATGGCTACACCTTC. It yields the protein CASSTQGGGQAGYGYTF.

This chain connects TRBV21-1 to TRBJ2-5. TRBV21-1 is marked as a pseudogene. This CDR3 spans 11 amino acids. DNA of the CDR3: TGTGCCAGCAGTACCCCAGAGACCCAGTACTTC. The encoded protein is CASSTPETQYF.

The CDR3 region is CASSPTGYTGELFF. For the CDR3, the DNA is TGTGCCAGCAGTCCCACAGGGTACACCGGGGAGCTGTTTTTT. The genes are TRBV28 and TRBJ2-2; possible D gene TRBD1, 6 bases. The germline V gene encodes CDR1 MDHEN and CDR2 SYDVKM. The CDR3 sequence is 14 residues long. The V end lost 5 bases, the J end lost 3 bases, and 10 bases lay between the germline ends.

The rearrangement uses TRBV5-1 and TRBJ2-2, with a weak D call TRBD1 (6 bases). The CDR3 has 14 amino acids. CDR1 is SGHRS and CDR2 is YFSETQ in the germline V gene. V was clipped by 3 bases and J by 7 bases, with 13 bases between them. In DNA, the CDR3 is TGCGCCAGCAGCTCCAGGGGTACGGACGGGGAGCTGTTTTTT. Encoded protein: CASSSRGTDGELFF.

The rearrangement uses TRBV5-4 and TRBJ1-2; D not resolved. This CDR3 is built from 17 residues. The V end lost 2 bases, the J end lost 1 base, and 18 bases lay between the germline ends. CDR1 is SGHNT, CDR2 YYREEE, per germline (reference sequence). CDR3 loop: CASSLKLRGGLNYGYTF. The CDR3, as DNA: TGTGCCAGCAGCTTAAAGCTCCGAGGAGGTCTTAACTATGGCTACACCTTC.

J is TRBJ2-1 and V is TRBV5-4; tentatively, D is TRBD1 (6 bases). The CDR3 is 15 amino acids. Trimming took 3 bases from V and 0 from J, leaving 10 bases between them. CDR1 and CDR2 from the germline V gene are SGHNT and YYREEE (reference sequence). In DNA, the CDR3 is TGTGCCAGCAGCTCCGACAGGACCTCCTACAATGAGCAGTTCTTC. It encodes CASSSDRTSYNEQFF.

The chain joins TRBV7-3 to TRBJ2-5; 12 positions agree with TRBD2. Germline CDR1 is SGHTA and CDR2 is FQGTGA. Germline trimming cut 5 bases from V and 5 bases from J; bases unmatched to any gene: 6. CDR3 length: 15 residues. DNA of the CDR3: TGTGCCAGCAGCCCGGGACTAGCGGGTGGGGAGACCCAGTACTTC. Amino acid sequence: CASSPGLAGGETQYF.